The 13 T cell receptor beta chains below all came from one sample that was sequenced in a study of blood T cells in healthy people across ages. A J-beta primer mix and a sample-barcoded 5' primer were used in a second PCR of about 6 to 12 cycles. TCRdb fed the 5' RACE reads into MiXCR, producing one record per CDR3 protein. The sample holds about 1.7 million distinct CDR3 sequences; 28% are singletons and the top ten take roughly 8.2%. Specimen: blood. Receptors originate from a woman under 40 in good health.

This rearrangement joins TRBV6-5 to TRBJ2-3; 7 bases line up with TRBD1. The CDR3 has 12 residues. CDR1 is MNHEY, CDR2 SVGAGI, per germline. The V segment lost 5 bases and the J segment 11 bases; nucleotides outside the gene matches: 7. The CDR3 loop reads CASSPDRDQQYF. The CDR3 DNA reads as TGTGCCAGCAGTCCCGACAGGGACCAGCAGTATTTT.

This clonotype was seen more than once but under ten times. V is TRBV7-2 and J is TRBJ1-1; D call uncertain. CDR1 is SGHTA and CDR2 is FQGNSA in the germline V gene. CDR3 length: 13 residues. The V end lost 4 bases, the J end lost 5 bases, and 11 bases lay between the germline ends. The CDR3 is CASSSTRETEAFF. The DNA of the CDR3 is TGTGCCAGCAGCTCTACTAGGGAGACTGAAGCTTTCTTT.

This clonotype showed up many times. In nucleotides, the CDR3 is TGTGCCACCAGTGATTCGACAGGCGGGGATGAAAAACTGTTTTTT. Translation gives CATSDSTGGDEKLFF. This chain connects TRBV24-1 to TRBJ1-4, with a weak D call TRBD1 (6 bases). The germline V gene has CDR1 KGHDR and CDR2 SFDVKD. The germline V and J ends were trimmed by 2 bases and 6 bases, with 12 bases remaining between them. The length of the CDR3 is 15 residues.

In its sample, this clonotype was seen many times. This chain uses TRBV6-1 with TRBJ2-3, with D tentatively TRBD1 or TRBD2 (5 bases each). CDR1 and CDR2 (germline): MNHNS, SASEGT. V was trimmed by 10 bases and J by 8 bases, leaving 13 bases between them. The CDR3 totals 11 residues. The CDR3 DNA follows: TGTGCCACCCTGGGACCGACTACGCAGTATTTT. Translated, it gives CATLGPTTQYF.

V usage is TRBV12-3 or TRBV12-4 and J usage is TRBJ1-5, with D perhaps TRBD1 (6 bases). This CDR3 contains 15 residues. V lost 0 bases, J lost 7 bases, and 13 bases lay in between. The CDR3 here is CASSLAPGVRQPQHF. In DNA form, the CDR3 reads TGTGCCAGCAGTTTAGCCCCAGGGGTTCGGCAGCCCCAGCATTTT.

The rearrangement joins TRBV5-4 to TRBJ2-7; weak D call: TRBD2 (5 bases). CDR1 is SGHNT and CDR2 is YYREEE in the germline V gene (reference sequence). This CDR3 comprises 16 residues. Trimming left V 4 bases short and J 7 bases short, with 24 bases between. The CDR3 sequence is CASSKPDYLKINEQYF. The CDR3 nucleotides are TGTGCCAGCAGCAAACCCGACTACCTCAAGATCAATGAGCAGTACTTC.

This clonotype was observed at least ten times. This CDR3 is CASGQGRGGRGYEQYF. As DNA, the CDR3 is TGTGCCAGCGGTCAAGGGAGAGGCGGGAGGGGCTACGAGCAGTACTTC. This chain joins TRBV7-2 and TRBJ2-7; 9 nucleotides agree with TRBD2. V lost 8 bases to trimming and J lost 3 bases; unmatched junction nucleotides: 14. Germline CDR1 reads SGHTA; CDR2 reads FQGNSA. The CDR3 contains 16 residues. Filled out from reference TRBV7-2 and TRBJ2-7, the complete variable domain reads GAGVSQSPSNKVTEKGKDVELRCDPISGHTALYWYRQSLGQGLEFLIYFQGNSAPDKSGLPSDRFSAERTGGSVSTLTIQRTQQEDSAVYLCASGQGRGGRGYEQYFGPGTRLTVT.

J is TRBJ1-6 and V is TRBV3-1; D gene uncertain. The CDR3 has 14 residues. Looked up from germline, CDR1 is LGHDT and CDR2 is YNNKEL (reference sequence). The V and J ends lost 1 base and 13 bases respectively, with 14 bases between them. CDR3 in DNA: TGTGCCAGCAGCCAAGGCCGGAGTCTAATTCCCCTCCACTTT. Translation gives CASSQGRSLIPLHF.

The chain has TRBV5-5 and TRBJ2-7, with D maybe TRBD2 (5 bases). The CDR3 length is 16 residues. V lost 5 bases to trimming and J lost 2 bases, with 20 bases between them. The V gene's germline CDR1 is SGHKS and CDR2 YYEKEE (reference sequence). The DNA for the CDR3 is TGTGCCAGCAGTTTATATGTAGTGGGAGTAACCTACGAGCAGTACTTC. Amino acids: CASSLYVVGVTYEQYF.

The chain joins TRBV10-1 to TRBJ2-1; D gene unclear. The CDR3 has 14 amino acids. The germline CDR1 and CDR2 sequences are WNHNN and SYGVQD (reference sequence). V shed 0 bases and J shed 12 bases, with 15 bases lying between them. The CDR3 sequence is CASSESPSSEVQFF. The CDR3 DNA follows: TGCGCCAGCAGTGAGTCGCCCAGCTCTGAAGTGCAGTTCTTC.

The chain has TRBV12-3 or TRBV12-4 and TRBJ1-6; D remains unclear. This CDR3 spans 13 amino acids. V was trimmed by 6 bases and J by 10 bases, leaving 13 bases between them. As DNA, the CDR3 is TGTGCCAGCAGACCAACCCCGGGGTCACCCCTCCACTTT. It encodes CASRPTPGSPLHF.

This clonotype turned up a few times. The gene calls are TRBV20-1 and TRBJ2-1; the match to TRBD2 covers 16 bases. Germline CDR1 DFQATT, CDR2 SNEGSKA (reference sequence). This CDR3 comprises 17 residues. The junction had 4 bases not matched to a gene; V was cut back by 3 bases and J by 2 bases. CDR3 nucleotides: TGCAGTGCTAGTCCGGGACTAGCGGGAGGGACCTACAATGAGCAGTTCTTC. Protein sequence: CSASPGLAGGTYNEQFF.

This clonotype occurred a few times. The V gene is TRBV5-1, the J gene TRBJ1-2; no reliable D call. Germline-derived CDR1 and CDR2 are SGHRS and YFSETQ. This CDR3 has 11 amino acids. The V gene lost 4 bases and the J gene lost 5 bases, with 6 bases spanning the gap. The CDR3 DNA is TGCGCCAGCAGCCCCGAGTATGGCTACACCTTC. It encodes CASSPEYGYTF.